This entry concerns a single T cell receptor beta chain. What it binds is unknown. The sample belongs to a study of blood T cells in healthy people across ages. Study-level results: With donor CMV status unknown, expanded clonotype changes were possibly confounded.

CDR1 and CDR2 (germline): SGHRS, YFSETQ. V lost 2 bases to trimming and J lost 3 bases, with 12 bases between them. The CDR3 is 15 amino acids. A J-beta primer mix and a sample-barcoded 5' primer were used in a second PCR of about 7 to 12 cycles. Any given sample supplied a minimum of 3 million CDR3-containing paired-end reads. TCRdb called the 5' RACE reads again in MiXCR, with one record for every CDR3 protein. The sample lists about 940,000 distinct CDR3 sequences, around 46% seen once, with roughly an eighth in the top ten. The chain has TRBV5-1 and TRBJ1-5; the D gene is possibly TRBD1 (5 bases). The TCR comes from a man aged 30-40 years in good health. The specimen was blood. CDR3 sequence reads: CASSFRDGDNQPQHF. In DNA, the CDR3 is TGCGCCAGCAGCTTCAGGGACGGTGACAATCAGCCCCAGCATTTT.